This T cell receptor beta chain came from a study of metastatic and nonmetastatic thyroid tumors. Whole-study context: Thyroid patients, malignant and benign, had repertoires compared across blood and tumor or nodule tissue.

Study-wide results and caveats: The study reportedly found significantly higher TCR beta diversity in malignant thyroid tumors than benign nodules, in blood and tumor.

In the original processing: It was from CDR3 differences across clinicopathological groups that a distant-metastasis classifier for papillary thyroid cancer was built. TCRdb reanalyzed the PCR reads via MiXCR. The V and J calls and clone size are TCRdb's, not the authors'. The repertoire includes almost 35,000 clones, roughly a third of them detected once, and approximately 24% sits in the top ten. Regarding this clone: The antigen remains undetermined.

All patients reached thyroid surgery having received no treatment beforehand. V shed 4 bases and J 4 bases; nucleotides not matched to a gene: 7. CDR3 length: 14 residues. Germline lookup yields CDR1 SGHRS and CDR2 YFSETQ. The sequence was obtained from a female donor with papillary thyroid cancer or a benign thyroid nodule (not recorded which). Some clones in this sample may be carry-over from other donors' samples. The sample comprised tumor tissue. The chain uses TRBV5-1 and TRBJ2-7; 8 bases agree with TRBD1. CDR3 sequence reads: CASSGQGALYEQYF. CDR3 bases: TGCGCCAGCAGCGGACAGGGTGCACTTTACGAGCAGTACTTC. The variable domain in full, completed from reference TRBV5-1 and TRBJ2-7, reads KAGVTQTPRYLIKTRGQQVTLSCSPISGHRSVSWYQQTPGQGLQFLFEYFSETQRNKGNFPGRFSGRQFSNSRSEMNVSTLELGDSALYLCASSGQGALYEQYFGPGTRLTVT.